This T cell receptor beta chain emerged from a study of T cell repertoires in cytomegalovirus infection. As for the study in general: It was the public TCR beta signatures that indicated both CMV infection and matching HLA type.

Study-level points and caveats: Summed public TCR beta family frequency identified CMV carriers bearing the relevant HLA.

Germline lookup yields CDR1 SEHNR and CDR2 FQNEAQ (reference sequence). Trimming cost V 1 base and J 2 bases, with 9 bases left between them. This CDR3 contains 14 residues. Of note for this clonotype: Its antigen is as yet unknown.

TCRdb processed the reads anew with MiXCR; each CDR3 protein has one entry. The sample yields 570,000 or so distinct CDR3 sequences, about 39% seen once. This sequence was found in a human donor in good health (CMV status not recorded). Some clones in this sample may be carry-over from other donors' samples. The rearrangement uses TRBV7-9 and TRBJ2-7; D gene uncertain. The specimen comprised cultured PBMCs, sampled from culture after CMV antigen stimulation. The CDR3 loop reads CASSLVTGPYEQYF. In DNA, the CDR3 is TGTGCCAGCAGCTTAGTGACGGGCCCCTACGAGCAGTACTTC.